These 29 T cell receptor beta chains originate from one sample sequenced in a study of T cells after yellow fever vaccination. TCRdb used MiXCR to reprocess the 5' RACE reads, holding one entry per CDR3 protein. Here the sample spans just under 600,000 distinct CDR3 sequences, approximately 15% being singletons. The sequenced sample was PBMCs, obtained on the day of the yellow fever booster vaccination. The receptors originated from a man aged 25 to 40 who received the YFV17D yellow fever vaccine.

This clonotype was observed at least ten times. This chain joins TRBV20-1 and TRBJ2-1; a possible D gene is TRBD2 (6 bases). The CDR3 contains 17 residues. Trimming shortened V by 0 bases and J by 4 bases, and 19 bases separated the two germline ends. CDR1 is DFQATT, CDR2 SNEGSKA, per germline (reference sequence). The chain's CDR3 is CSAREEGFTGPYNEQFF. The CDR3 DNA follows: TGCAGTGCTAGAGAGGAGGGATTTACCGGCCCTTACAATGAGCAGTTCTTC.

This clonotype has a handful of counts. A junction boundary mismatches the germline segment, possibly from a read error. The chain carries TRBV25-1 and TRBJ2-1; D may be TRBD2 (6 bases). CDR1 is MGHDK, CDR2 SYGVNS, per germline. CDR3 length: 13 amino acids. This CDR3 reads CASSVVAANGQFF. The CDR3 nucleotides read TGTGCCAGCAGTGTGGTAGCGGCCAATGGGCAGTTCTTC.

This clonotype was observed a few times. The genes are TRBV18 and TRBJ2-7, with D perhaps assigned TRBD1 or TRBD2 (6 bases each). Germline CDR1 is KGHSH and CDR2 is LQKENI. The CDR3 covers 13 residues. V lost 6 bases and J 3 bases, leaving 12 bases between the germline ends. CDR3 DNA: TGTGCCAGCTCGGAGGGCAGGGGCTACGAGCAGTACTTC. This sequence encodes CASSEGRGYEQYF.

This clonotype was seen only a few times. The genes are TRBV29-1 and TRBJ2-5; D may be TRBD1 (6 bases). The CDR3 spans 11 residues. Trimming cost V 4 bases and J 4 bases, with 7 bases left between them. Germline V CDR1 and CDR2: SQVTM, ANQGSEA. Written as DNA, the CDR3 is TGCAGCGTTGCAGGGGTAGAGACCCAGTACTTC. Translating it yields CSVAGVETQYF.

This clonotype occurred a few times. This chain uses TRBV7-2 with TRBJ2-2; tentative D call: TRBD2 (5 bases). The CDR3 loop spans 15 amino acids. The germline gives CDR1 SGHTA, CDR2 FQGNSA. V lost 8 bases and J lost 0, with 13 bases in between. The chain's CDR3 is CASGRASTNTGELFF. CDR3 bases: TGTGCCAGCGGCCGGGCTAGCACGAACACCGGGGAGCTGTTTTTT. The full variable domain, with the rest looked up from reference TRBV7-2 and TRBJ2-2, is GAGVSQSPSNKVTEKGKDVELRCDPISGHTALYWYRQSLGQGLEFLIYFQGNSAPDKSGLPSDRFSAERTGGSVSTLTIQRTQQEDSAVYLCASGRASTNTGELFFGEGSRLTVL.

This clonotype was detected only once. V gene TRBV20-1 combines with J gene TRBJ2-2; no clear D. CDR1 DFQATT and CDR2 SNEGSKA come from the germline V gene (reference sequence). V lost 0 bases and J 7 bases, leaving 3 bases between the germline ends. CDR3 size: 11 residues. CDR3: CSAREDGELFF. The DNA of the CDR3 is TGCAGTGCTAGAGAGGACGGGGAGCTGTTTTTT.

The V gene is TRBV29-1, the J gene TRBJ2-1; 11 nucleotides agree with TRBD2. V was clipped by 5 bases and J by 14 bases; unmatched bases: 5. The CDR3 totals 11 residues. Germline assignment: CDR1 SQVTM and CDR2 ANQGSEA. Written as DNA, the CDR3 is TGCAGCGTTAGGACTAGCGGGCCTGAGTTCTTC. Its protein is CSVRTSGPEFF.

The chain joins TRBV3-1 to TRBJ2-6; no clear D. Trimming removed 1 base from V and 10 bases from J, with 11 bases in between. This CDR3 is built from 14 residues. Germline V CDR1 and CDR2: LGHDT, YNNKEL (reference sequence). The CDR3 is CASSQGSGVNVLTF. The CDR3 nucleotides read TGTGCCAGCAGCCAAGGGTCTGGAGTTAACGTCCTGACTTTC.

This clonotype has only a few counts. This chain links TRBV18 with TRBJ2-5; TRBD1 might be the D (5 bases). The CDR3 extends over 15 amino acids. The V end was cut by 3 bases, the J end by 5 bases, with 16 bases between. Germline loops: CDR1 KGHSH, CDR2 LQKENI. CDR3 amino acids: CASSPTGPRSETQYF. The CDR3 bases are TGTGCCAGCTCACCTACAGGCCCCAGATCTGAGACCCAGTACTTC.

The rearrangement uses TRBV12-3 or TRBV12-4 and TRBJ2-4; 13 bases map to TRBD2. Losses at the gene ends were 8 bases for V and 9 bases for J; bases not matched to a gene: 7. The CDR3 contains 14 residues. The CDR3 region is CASRMTSGRFIQYF. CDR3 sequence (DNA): TGTGCCAGCCGCATGACTAGCGGGAGGTTCATTCAGTACTTC.

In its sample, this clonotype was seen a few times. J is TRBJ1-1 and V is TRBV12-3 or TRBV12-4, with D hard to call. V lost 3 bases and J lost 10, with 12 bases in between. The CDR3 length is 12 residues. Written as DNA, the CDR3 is TGTGCCAGCAGTTTCAGGCTGGGAATAGCTTTCTTT. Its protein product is CASSFRLGIAFF.

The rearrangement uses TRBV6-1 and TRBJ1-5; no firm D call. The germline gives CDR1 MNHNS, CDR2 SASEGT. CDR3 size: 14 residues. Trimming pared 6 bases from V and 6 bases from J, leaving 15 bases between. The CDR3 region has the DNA TGTGCCAGCAGGCCAACCCCTGGAGGTCAGCCCCAGCATTTT. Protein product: CASRPTPGGQPQHF.

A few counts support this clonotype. The CDR3 sequence: CAISESLGRSDTQYF. CDR3 DNA sequence: TGTGCCATCAGTGAGTCTCTAGGACGTTCAGATACGCAGTATTTT. The chain combines TRBV10-3 with TRBJ2-3; no definite D call. The ends were cut back, 0 bases at V and 4 bases at J, with 11 bases in the middle. CDR3 length: 15 amino acids. Germline V gene sequence: CDR1 ENHRY, CDR2 SYGVKD.

The CDR3 nucleotides are TGTGCCAGCAGTTACCAGCGGGAGAATTACGAGCAGTACTTC. It is translated as CASSYQRENYEQYF. The V and J genes are TRBV27 and TRBJ2-7; 8 bases are shared with TRBD2. CDR3 size: 14 residues. After removal of 4 bases from V and 4 bases from J, the junction contained 6 bases not matched to a gene. Germline CDR1 and CDR2: MNHEY and SMNVEV (reference sequence).

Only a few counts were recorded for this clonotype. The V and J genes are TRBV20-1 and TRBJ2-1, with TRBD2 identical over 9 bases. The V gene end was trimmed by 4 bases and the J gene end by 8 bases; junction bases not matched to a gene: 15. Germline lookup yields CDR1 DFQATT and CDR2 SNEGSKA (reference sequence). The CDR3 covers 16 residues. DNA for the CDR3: TGCAGTGCTAATGATTGGGGGCGGGAGGGAGTCGATGAGCAGTTCTTC. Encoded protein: CSANDWGREGVDEQFF.

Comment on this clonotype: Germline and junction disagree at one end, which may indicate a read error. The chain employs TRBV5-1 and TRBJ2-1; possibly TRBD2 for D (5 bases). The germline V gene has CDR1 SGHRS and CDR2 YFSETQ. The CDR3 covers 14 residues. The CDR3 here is CASSPLDDYHEQFF. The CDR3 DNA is TGCGCCAGCAGCCCTCTGGACGACTACCATGAGCAGTTCTTC. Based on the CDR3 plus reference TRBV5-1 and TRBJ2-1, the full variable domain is KAGVTQTPRYLIKTRGQQVTLSCSPISGHRSVSWYQQTPGQGLQFLFEYFSETQRNKGNFPGRFSGRQFSNSRSEMNVSTLELGDSALYLCASSPLDDYHEQFFGPGTRLTVL.

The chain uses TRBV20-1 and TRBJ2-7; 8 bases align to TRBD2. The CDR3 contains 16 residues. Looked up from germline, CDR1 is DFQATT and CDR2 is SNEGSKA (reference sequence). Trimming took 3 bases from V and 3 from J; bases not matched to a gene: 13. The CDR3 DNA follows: TGCAGTGCTAGGGTCTTTTCGGGACTAGGGTACTACGAGCAGTACTTC. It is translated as CSARVFSGLGYYEQYF.

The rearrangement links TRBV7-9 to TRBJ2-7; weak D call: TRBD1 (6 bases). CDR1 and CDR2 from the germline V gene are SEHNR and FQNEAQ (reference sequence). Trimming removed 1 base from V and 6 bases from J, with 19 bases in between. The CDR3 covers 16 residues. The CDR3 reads CASSLGSQGKLGEQYF. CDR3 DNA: TGTGCCAGCAGCTTAGGGTCCCAGGGGAAACTAGGCGAGCAGTACTTC.

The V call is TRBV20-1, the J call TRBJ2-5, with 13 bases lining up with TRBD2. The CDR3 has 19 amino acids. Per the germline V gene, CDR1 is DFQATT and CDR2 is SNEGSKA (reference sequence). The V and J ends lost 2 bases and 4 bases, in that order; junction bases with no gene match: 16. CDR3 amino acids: CSARKMRTSGRESGETQYF. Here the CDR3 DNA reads TGCAGTGCTAGAAAGATGCGGACTAGCGGGAGAGAGTCCGGAGAGACCCAGTACTTC.

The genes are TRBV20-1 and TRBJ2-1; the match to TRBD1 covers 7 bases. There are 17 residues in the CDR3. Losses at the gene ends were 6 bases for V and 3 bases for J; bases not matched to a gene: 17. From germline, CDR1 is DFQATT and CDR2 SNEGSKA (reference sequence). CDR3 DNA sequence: TGCAGTGCCAGGGGGATTCCCGGGACACAACTCTACAATGAGCAGTTCTTC. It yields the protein CSARGIPGTQLYNEQFF.

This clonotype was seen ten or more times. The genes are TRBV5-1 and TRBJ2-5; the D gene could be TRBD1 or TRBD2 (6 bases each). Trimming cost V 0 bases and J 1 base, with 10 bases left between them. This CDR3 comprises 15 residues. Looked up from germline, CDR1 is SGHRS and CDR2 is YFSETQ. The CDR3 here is CASSLAGATQETQYF. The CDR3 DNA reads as TGCGCCAGCAGCTTGGCGGGGGCTACCCAAGAGACCCAGTACTTC.

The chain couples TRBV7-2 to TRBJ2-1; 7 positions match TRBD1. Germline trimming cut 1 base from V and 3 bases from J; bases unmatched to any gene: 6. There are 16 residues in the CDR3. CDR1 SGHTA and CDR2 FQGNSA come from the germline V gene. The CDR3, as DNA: TGTGCCAGCAGCTTAGGAGGGGGACAGAGCTACAATGAGCAGTTCTTC. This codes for CASSLGGGQSYNEQFF. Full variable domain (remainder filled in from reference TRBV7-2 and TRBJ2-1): GAGVSQSPSNKVTEKGKDVELRCDPISGHTALYWYRQSLGQGLEFLIYFQGNSAPDKSGLPSDRFSAERTGGSVSTLTIQRTQQEDSAVYLCASSLGGGQSYNEQFFGPGTRLTVL.

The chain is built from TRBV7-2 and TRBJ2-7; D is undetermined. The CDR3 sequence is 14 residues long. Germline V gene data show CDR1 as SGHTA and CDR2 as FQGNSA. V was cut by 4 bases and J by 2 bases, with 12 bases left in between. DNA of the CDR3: TGTGCCAGCAGCTCCCGGCCGCAAACCTACGAGCAGTACTTC. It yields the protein CASSSRPQTYEQYF.

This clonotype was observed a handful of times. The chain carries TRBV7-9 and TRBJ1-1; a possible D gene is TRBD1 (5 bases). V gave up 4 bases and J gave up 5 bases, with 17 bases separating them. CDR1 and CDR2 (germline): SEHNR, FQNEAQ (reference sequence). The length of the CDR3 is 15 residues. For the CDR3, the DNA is TGTGCCAGCAGCTCTGTTGCGGGGCCATTGACTGAAGCTTTCTTT. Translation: CASSSVAGPLTEAFF.

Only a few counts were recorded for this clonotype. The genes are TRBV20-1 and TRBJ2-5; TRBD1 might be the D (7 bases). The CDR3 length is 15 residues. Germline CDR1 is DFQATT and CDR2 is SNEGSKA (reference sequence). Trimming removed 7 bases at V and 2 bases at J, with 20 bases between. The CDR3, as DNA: TGCAGTGTCACTCAGGGGGGTACCTTTCAAGAGACCCAGTACTTC. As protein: CSVTQGGTFQETQYF.

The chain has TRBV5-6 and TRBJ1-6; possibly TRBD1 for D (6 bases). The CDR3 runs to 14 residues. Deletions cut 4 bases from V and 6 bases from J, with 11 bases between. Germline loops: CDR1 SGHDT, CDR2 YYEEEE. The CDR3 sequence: CASSQGISNSPLHF. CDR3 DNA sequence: TGTGCCAGCAGCCAGGGGATTTCTAATTCACCCCTCCACTTT.

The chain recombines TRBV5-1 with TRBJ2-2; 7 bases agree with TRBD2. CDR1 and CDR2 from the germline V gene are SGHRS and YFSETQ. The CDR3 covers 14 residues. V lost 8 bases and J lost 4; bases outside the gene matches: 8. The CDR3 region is CASADPGGTGELFF. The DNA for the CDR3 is TGCGCCAGTGCGGACCCGGGGGGCACCGGGGAGCTGTTTTTT.

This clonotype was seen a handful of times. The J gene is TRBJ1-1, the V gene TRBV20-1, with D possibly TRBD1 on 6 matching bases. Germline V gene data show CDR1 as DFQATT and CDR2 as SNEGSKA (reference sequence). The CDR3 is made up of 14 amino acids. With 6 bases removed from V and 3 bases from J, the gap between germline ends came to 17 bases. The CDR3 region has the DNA TGCAGTGCCCCGTTTGAGGGGGACTACACTGAAGCTTTCTTT. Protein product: CSAPFEGDYTEAFF.

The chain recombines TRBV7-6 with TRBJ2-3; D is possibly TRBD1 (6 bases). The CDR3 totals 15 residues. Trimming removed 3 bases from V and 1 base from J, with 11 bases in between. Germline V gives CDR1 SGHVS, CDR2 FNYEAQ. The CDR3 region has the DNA TGTGCCAGCAGCTTTGGGGGCGCGGGCACAGATACGCAGTATTTT. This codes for CASSFGGAGTDTQYF.